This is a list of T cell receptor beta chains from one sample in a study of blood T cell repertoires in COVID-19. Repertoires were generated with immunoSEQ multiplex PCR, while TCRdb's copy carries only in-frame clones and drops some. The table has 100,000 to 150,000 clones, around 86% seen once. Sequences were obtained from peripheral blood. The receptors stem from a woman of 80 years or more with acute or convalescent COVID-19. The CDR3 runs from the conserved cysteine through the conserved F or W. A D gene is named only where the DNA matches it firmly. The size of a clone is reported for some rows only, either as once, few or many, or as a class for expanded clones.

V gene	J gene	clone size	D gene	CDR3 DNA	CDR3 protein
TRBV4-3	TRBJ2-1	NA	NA	TGCGCCAGCAGCCAAGAGGGGTGGGAGGAGCAGTTCTTC	CASSQEGWEEQFF
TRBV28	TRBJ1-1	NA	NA	TGTGCCAGCAGGACGACAGGTAACACTGAAGCTTTCTTT	CASRTTGNTEAFF
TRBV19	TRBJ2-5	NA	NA	TGTGCCAGTAGGCGCGTCTCTGGAGAGACCCAGTACTTC	CASRRVSGETQYF
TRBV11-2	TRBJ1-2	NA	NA	TGTGCCAGCAGCTTAGGGCGGAATACTAACTATGGCTACACCTTC	CASSLGRNTNYGYTF
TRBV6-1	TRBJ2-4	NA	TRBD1	TGTGCCAGCAGTGAACCGAACACCGGGACAGCTGCAAACATTCAGTACTTC	CASSEPNTGTAANIQYF
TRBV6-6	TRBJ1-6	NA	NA	TGTGCCAGCAGCCCGGGGTATAATTCACCCCTCCACTTT	CASSPGYNSPLHF
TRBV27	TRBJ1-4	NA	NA	TGTGCCAGCAGTAGTCGAGGTGAAAAACTGTTTTTT	CASSSRGEKLFF
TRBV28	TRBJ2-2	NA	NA	TGTGCCAGCAGTCTACTTTCGAGTAACACCGGGGAGCTGTTTTTT	CASSLLSSNTGELFF
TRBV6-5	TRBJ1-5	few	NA	TGTGCCACCCACCCTGGGGGGGCGAGCAATCAGCCCCAGCATTTT	CATHPGGASNQPQHF
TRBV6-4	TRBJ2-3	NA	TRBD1	TGTGCCAGCAGTGACTCGACTGGACAGGGGATAGCAGATACGCAGTATTTT	CASSDSTGQGIADTQYF
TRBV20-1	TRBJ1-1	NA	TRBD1	TGCAGTGCTAGTCGCACAGGGGGAACTGAAGCTTTCTTT	CSASRTGGTEAFF